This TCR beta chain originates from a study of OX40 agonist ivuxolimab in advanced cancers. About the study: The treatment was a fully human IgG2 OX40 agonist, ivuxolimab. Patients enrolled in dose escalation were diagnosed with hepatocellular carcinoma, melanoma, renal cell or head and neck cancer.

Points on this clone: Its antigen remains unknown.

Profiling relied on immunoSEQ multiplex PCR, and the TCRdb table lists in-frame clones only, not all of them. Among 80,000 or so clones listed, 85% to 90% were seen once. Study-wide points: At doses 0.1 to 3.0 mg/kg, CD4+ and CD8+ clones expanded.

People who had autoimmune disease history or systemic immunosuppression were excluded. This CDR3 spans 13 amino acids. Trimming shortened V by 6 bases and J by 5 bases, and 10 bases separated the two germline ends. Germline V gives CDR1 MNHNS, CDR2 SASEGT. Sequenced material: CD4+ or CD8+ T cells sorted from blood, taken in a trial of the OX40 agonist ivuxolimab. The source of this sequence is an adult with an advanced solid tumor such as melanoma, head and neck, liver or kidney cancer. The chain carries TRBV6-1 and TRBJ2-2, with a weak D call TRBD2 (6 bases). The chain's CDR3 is CASRAAGTGELFF. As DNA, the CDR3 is TGTGCCAGCAGAGCCGCGGGGACCGGGGAGCTGTTTTTT.